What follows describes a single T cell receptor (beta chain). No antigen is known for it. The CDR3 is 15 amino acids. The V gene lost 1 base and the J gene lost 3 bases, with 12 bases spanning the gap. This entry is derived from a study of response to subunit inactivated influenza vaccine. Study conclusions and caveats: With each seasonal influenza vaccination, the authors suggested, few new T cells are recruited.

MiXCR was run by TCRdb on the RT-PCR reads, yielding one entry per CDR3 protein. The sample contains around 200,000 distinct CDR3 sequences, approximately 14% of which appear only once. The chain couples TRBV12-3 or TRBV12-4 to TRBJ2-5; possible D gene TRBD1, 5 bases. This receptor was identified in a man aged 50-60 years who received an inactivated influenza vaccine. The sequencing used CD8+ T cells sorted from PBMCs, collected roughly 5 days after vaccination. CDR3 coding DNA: TGTGCCAGCAGTTTAGGCCCGACAGAGAAAGAGACCCAGTACTTC. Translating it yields CASSLGPTEKETQYF.